A single sample is the source of the 18 T cell receptor beta chains below, sequenced in a study of CD8+ T cells in alopecia areata. RNA was isolated and reverse transcribed to cDNA, the sequencing template. Profiled with immunoSEQ multiplex PCR; TCRdb holds only in-frame clones, not every one. The repertoire consists of 200,000 to 300,000 clones, none detected only once. The pooled cutaneous lymph node cells were sorted using several markers (CD4, CD8alpha, NKG2D, NKG2ACE and others). Sequencing input: CD4+ T cells sorted from a lymph node. The receptors were gathered from a C3H/HeJ mouse with alopecia areata. Mouse MHC haplotype: H2-k.

With regard to this clone: These gene names are mouse names. The CDR3 extends 4 residues past the end of the read, so its final part is completed from the germline J gene. The same CDR3 arises from other DNA sequences in this sample as well. The chain joins TRBV19 to TRBJ2-5; 7 positions agree with TRBD1. Germline assignment: CDR1 FNHDT and CDR2 SITEND (reference sequence). This CDR3 contains 13 residues. Trimming at V came to 5 bases and at J to 3 bases, leaving 3 bases not matched to a gene. Partial CDR3 DNA: TGTGCCAGCAGCATGGGACAGCAAGAC. Translation gives CASSMGQQD. The whole CDR3 region reads CASSMGQQDTQYF.

Regarding this clone: Gene names follow the mouse nomenclature. The read falls 4 residues short of the CDR3 end, and the missing part is taken from the germline J gene. The chain links TRBV13-2 to TRBJ2-5, with 7 bases lining up with TRBD2. Per germline, CDR1 NNHNN and CDR2 SYGAGS (reference sequence). This CDR3 region has 15 residues. J was trimmed by 0 bases and V by 2 bases; bases with no gene match: 3. CDR3 DNA, as far as it was read: TGTGCCAGCGGTGAGCTGGGGGTTAACCAAGAC. Its protein is CASGELGVNQD. The CDR3 reads in full as CASGELGVNQDTQYF.

This clone occurred a few times. The genes and germline here are from mouse. The read gets to within 4 residues of the CDR3 end, and the germline J gene fills in the rest. The chain combines TRBV13-3 with TRBJ1-2, with 7 bases aligning to TRBD1. The germline gives CDR1 NNHDY, CDR2 SYVADS. There are 14 residues in the CDR3. The J segment lost 3 bases and the V segment lost 1 base, leaving 3 bases of the junction unmatched. The sequenced CDR3 bases are TGTGCCAGCAGTGATAGACAGGGTGACTCC. It translates to CASSDRQGDS. In full, the CDR3 reads CASSDRQGDSDYTF.

This clone has only a few counts. Gene and germline names: mouse. The sequence runs out 4 residues before the end of the CDR3; the remainder is reconstructed from the germline J gene. The chain employs TRBV12-1 and TRBJ2-4; the D is unclear. Germline V CDR1 and CDR2: SGHSN, HYEKVE. The CDR3 covers 12 residues. V was clipped by 4 bases and J by 0 bases, with 4 bases between them. The CDR3 bases that were read are TGTGCCAGCTCCCTGAGTCAAAAC. Protein: CASSLSQN. The entire CDR3 protein reads CASSLSQNTLYF.

This clone has a handful of counts. The listed genes are named as in mouse. The read comes to an end 3 residues before the CDR3 does, leaving the germline J gene to fill in the end. The identical CDR3 is also encoded by other nucleotide sequences in the sample. The V gene is TRBV5, the J gene TRBJ1-6; 7 bases map to TRBD1. TRBJ1-6 is sorted into the ORF group, with uncertain function. The germline V gene has CDR1 LGHNA and CDR2 YNLKQL (reference sequence). After removal of 4 bases from V and 5 bases from J, the junction contained 2 bases not matched to a gene. This CDR3 is 14 amino acids long. The part of the CDR3 DNA that was read is TGTGCCAGCAGCCCCCAGGGGGATAATTCGCCC. Protein: CASSPQGDNSP. Given in full, the CDR3 is CASSPQGDNSPLYF.

As for this clone: Gene names denote mouse genes. The read falls 4 residues short of the CDR3 end, and the missing part is taken from the germline J gene. The J gene is TRBJ2-5, the V gene TRBV5; TRBD2 matches 10 bases. The CDR3 is 16 residues long. Germline CDR1 and CDR2: LGHNA and YNLKQL (reference sequence). The CDR3 loop is CASSPWGGDDLDTQYF. CDR3 DNA (partial): TGTGCCAGCAGCCCCTGGGGGGGCGACGACCTAGAC.

In the case of this clone: Germline and genes: mouse. Sequencing ends 4 residues short of the CDR3 end; the germline J gene provides the rest. The chain uses TRBV5 and TRBJ2-3; a weak D match, TRBD1 (6 bases). V dropped 2 bases and J dropped 3 bases, with 9 bases sitting between them. CDR1 and CDR2 (germline): LGHNA, YNLKQL (reference sequence). The CDR3 consists of 14 residues. The chain's CDR3 is CASSQQGRAETLYF. The sequenced CDR3 bases are TGTGCCAGCAGCCAACAGGGGAGGGCAGAA.

Concerning this clone: Gene names refer to mouse genes. The CDR3 is CASSLQGSNTEVFF. Incomplete CDR3 DNA: TGTGCCAGCAGCTTACAGGGTTCAAACACA. The gene calls are TRBV4 and TRBJ1-1, with D perhaps TRBD1 (6 bases). The read terminates 4 residues ahead of where the CDR3 ends, so the germline J gene completes it. In germline, CDR1 is LGHDT, CDR2 YNNKQL (reference sequence). The CDR3 is made up of 14 amino acids. V was shortened by 4 bases and J by 0 bases, with 9 bases between the two germline ends. Full variable domain (outside the CDR3, taken from reference TRBV4 and TRBJ1-1): ETAVFQTPNYHVTQVGNEVSFNCKQTLGHDTMYWYKQDSKKLLKIMFSYNNKQLIVNETVPRRFSPQSSDKAHLNLRIKSVEPEDSAVYLCASSLQGSNTEVFFGKGTRLTVV.

In the case of this clone: Gene and germline names: mouse. Here the CDR3 reads CASRKGLGDYEQYF. CDR3 DNA, as far as it was read: TGTGCCAGCAGAAAGGGACTGGGGGATTAT. The gene calls are TRBV14 and TRBJ2-7, with 11 bases aligning to TRBD2. The read gets to within 4 residues of the CDR3 end, and the germline J gene fills in the rest. The CDR3 runs 14 residues. Germline V lookup: CDR1 SGHDT, CDR2 FRDEAV. The full variable domain, its missing parts supplied by reference TRBV14 and TRBJ2-7, is EAGVTQSPRYAVLQEGQAVSFWCDPISGHDTLYWYQQPRDQGPQLLVYFRDEAVIDNSQLPSDRFSAVRPKGTNSTLKIQSAKQGDTATYLCASRKGLGDYEQYFGPGTRLTVL.

This clone has more than one count but fewer than ten. Gene names are mouse gene names. Read data end 4 residues before the CDR3 end; the end is taken from the germline J gene. V gene TRBV13-2 combines with J gene TRBJ1-2; a possible D gene is TRBD1 (5 bases). In germline, CDR1 is NNHNN, CDR2 SYGAGS (reference sequence). This CDR3 has 12 amino acids. The covered CDR3 bases are TGTGCCAGCGGTGATTCTGGGGGC. Its translation is CASGDSGG. The entire CDR3 reads CASGDSGGDYTF.

As to this clone: Gene names refer to mouse genes. The missing CDR3 end, 4 residues past where the read stops, is filled in from the germline J gene. The chain has TRBV13-1 and TRBJ1-4; D is possibly TRBD1 (6 bases). In germline, CDR1 is NSHNY, CDR2 SYGAGN. The CDR3 contains 12 residues. The CDR3 loop reads CASSGTSERLFF. The part of the CDR3 DNA that was read is TGTGCCAGCTCCGGGACATCCGAA.

This clone was seen a handful of times. Gene names are mouse gene names. The CDR3 end lies 4 residues beyond the end of the read and is filled in from the germline J gene. This sample also contains other DNA sequences that code for the same CDR3. The genes are TRBV13-1 and TRBJ1-1; 10 positions match TRBD1. Germline loops: CDR1 NSHNY, CDR2 SYGAGN. The CDR3 is made up of 14 amino acids. The CDR3 protein is CASSGTGGGTEVFF. The CDR3 bases that were read are TGTGCCAGCAGTGGGACAGGGGGAGGGACA.

Worth noting for this clone: The gene names here belong to mouse. The read falls 4 residues short of the CDR3 end, and the missing part is taken from the germline J gene. This chain uses TRBV13-1 with TRBJ2-2; D is possibly TRBD1 (6 bases). The CDR3 runs 16 residues. Trimming pared 3 bases from V and 0 bases from J, leaving 12 bases between. CDR1 NSHNY and CDR2 SYGAGN come from the germline V gene. CDR3 amino acids: CASSGERGSNTGQLYF. Incomplete CDR3 DNA: TGTGCCAGCAGTGGGGAGAGGGGGTCAAACACCGGG.

This clone was detected a few times. Gene names follow the mouse nomenclature. Read data end 3 residues before the CDR3 end; the end is taken from the germline J gene. This chain joins TRBV5 and TRBJ1-6; maybe TRBD1 (5 bases). TRBJ1-6 is placed among ORFs of uncertain function. The CDR3 extends over 13 amino acids. The V and J ends lost 4 bases and 11 bases respectively, with 12 bases between them. The germline gives CDR1 LGHNA, CDR2 YNLKQL (reference sequence). CDR3 DNA, as far as it was read: TGTGCCAGCAGCCTCTCCAGGGAGGCGCCC. Translating it yields CASSLSREAP. The full-length CDR3 reads as CASSLSREAPLYF.

Note on this clone: Gene names follow the mouse nomenclature. CDR3 sequence: CASSNGQGNQDTQYF. Partial CDR3 DNA: TGTGCCAGCAGCAACGGACAGGGAAACCAAGAC. This rearrangement joins TRBV19 to TRBJ2-5, with 8 bases identical to TRBD1. The read finishes 4 residues shy of the CDR3 end, and the germline J gene is used to complete it. Germline V gene data show CDR1 as FNHDT and CDR2 as SITEND (reference sequence). V was clipped by 5 bases and J by 0 bases; unmatched bases: 5. The CDR3 spans 15 residues.

This clone has ten or more counts. Gene names follow the mouse nomenclature. The sequenced fragment ends 4 residues before the CDR3 boundary, so the rest is inferred from the germline J gene. The chain uses TRBV17 and TRBJ2-5; 8 nucleotides line up with TRBD2. Germline V lookup: CDR1 MNHDT, CDR2 YYDKIL. This CDR3 is 14 amino acids long. V was pared by 6 bases and J by 3 bases, with 5 bases of the junction left unmatched. The sequenced part of the CDR3 DNA is TGTGCTAGCAGGCCGACTGGGGAACAAGAC. This sequence encodes CASRPTGEQD. The full CDR3 protein is CASRPTGEQDTQYF.

To note about this clone: Germline and genes: mouse. Sequencing ends 3 residues short of the CDR3 end; the germline J gene provides the rest. V gene TRBV13-1 combines with J gene TRBJ1-6, with a tentative D call TRBD1 (5 bases). TRBJ1-6 has ORF status, its function being uncertain. CDR3 length: 17 residues. Germline values: CDR1 NSHNY, CDR2 SYGAGN. Trimming took off 1 base at V and 0 bases at J, with 11 bases between the two ends. The CDR3 loop reads CASSDPPGNSYNSPLYF. The covered CDR3 bases are TGTGCCAGCAGTGATCCCCCAGGGAATTCCTATAATTCGCCC.

With regard to this clone: The genes and germline here are from mouse. The CDR3 protein is CAWSLTGYYNSPLYF. CDR3 DNA, as far as it was read: TGTGCCTGGAGTCTGACAGGGTACTATAATTCGCCC. This rearrangement joins TRBV31 to TRBJ1-6; 7 positions match TRBD1. The CDR3 end is not reached by the read, which stops 3 residues before it; the germline J gene fills it in. TRBJ1-6 is classed as an ORF, of uncertain function. V dropped 0 bases and J dropped 3; count of bases not matched to a gene: 2. The CDR3 sequence is 15 residues long. Germline assignment: CDR1 GKSSPN and CDR2 SITVG.